This record concerns one T cell receptor beta chain sequence. Its antigen is as yet unknown. This sample is drawn from a study of Tregs in tolerant kidney transplant recipients. Study details: Related graft donors supplied nonmyeloablative bone marrow transplants, and mixed chimerism was transient.

Method: immunoSEQ multiplex PCR; TCRdb's copy keeps in-frame clones and lacks some. Found here are about 73,000 clones, under 95% of them singletons; the top ten hold about 0.34%. The V end was cut by 2 bases, the J end by 4 bases, with 14 bases between. This CDR3 region has 15 residues. Germline assignment: CDR1 MNHNS and CDR2 SASEGT. Study findings and constraints: Activated donor B cell expansion appeared to reveal the most relevant donor-specific TCRbeta repertoire. Few patients were studied, so findings need validation in larger groups.

This chain connects TRBV6-1 to TRBJ1-2; D gene uncertain. The sequence was obtained from a human donor who received a combined kidney and bone marrow transplant. Sequenced here: Tregs from blood, sampled before the transplant. CDR3 loop: CASSELSTGSYGYTF. As DNA, the CDR3 is TGTGCCAGCAGTGAATTGTCGACGGGGAGCTATGGCTACACCTTC.